The text below deals with one T cell receptor (beta chain). What it recognizes is unknown. The record originates from a study of cytomegalovirus exposure and HLA in healthy donors. Study context: From donors who were HLA-typed, an early data release held 80 million to 95 million unique TCRs.

This CDR3 contains 14 residues. The ends lost 2 bases at V and 2 bases at J; junction bases unmatched: 0. Germline V lookup: CDR1 MDHEN, CDR2 SYDVKM. PCR primers comprised 60 Vbeta and 13 Jbeta primers. Using immunoSEQ multiplex PCR, the repertoire was profiled, and TCRdb retains in-frame clones only, with some absent. The profile covers 100,000 or so clones, with about 69% appearing a single time and around 1.3% taken by the ten largest. Study-wide results and limits: The sole available immune exposure information was CMV serostatus.

Sequencing was carried out using PBMCs. This clonotype was sampled from a man aged 35 to 55 in good health and CMV-seronegative. This rearrangement joins TRBV28 to TRBJ1-3; 7 positions match TRBD1. The CDR3, as DNA: TGTGCCAGCAGTTTACAGGGGGCTGGAAACACCATATATTTT. Amino acids: CASSLQGAGNTIYF.